The rows below give T cell receptor beta chains drawn from one sample of a study of T cells in Graves' hyperthyroidism and ophthalmopathy. MiXCR was run by TCRdb on the multiplex PCR reads, yielding one entry per CDR3 protein. The data show 600,000 or so distinct CDR3 sequences, more than 12% seen once. Material: blood. Receptors were obtained from a woman in her forties or fifties with Graves' ophthalmopathy. CDR3s include the opening cysteine and the closing phenylalanine or tryptophan. D genes are given only for firm matches. Rows give clone size only sometimes, using once, few, many, or a class for an expanded clone.

size: -
D: TRBD2
V: TRBV5-8
J: TRBJ2-3
DNA: TGTGCCGGCAGCTTGGGGGGGACTAGCGGAAACACAGATACACAGTATTTT
CDR3: CAGSLGGTSGNTDTQYF

size: once
D: -
V: TRBV6-1
J: TRBJ2-1
DNA: TGTGCCAGCAGTGAAATTACGTCAGACAATGAGCAGTTCTTC
CDR3: CASSEITSDNEQFF

size: many
D: -
V: TRBV18
J: TRBJ1-1
DNA: TGTGCCAGCTCACCACCCGGCCGTGACACTGAAGCTTTCTTT
CDR3: CASSPPGRDTEAFF

size: few
D: -
V: TRBV4-1
J: TRBJ2-3
DNA: TGCGCCAGCAGCCAAGGCGGGGCGACGGATACGCAGTATTTT
CDR3: CASSQGGATDTQYF

size: many
D: TRBD2
V: TRBV6-2/TRBV6-3
J: TRBJ2-1
DNA: TGTGCCAGCAGCCCCCCCCCGGGACTAGCGGGAGGAAATGAGCAGTTCTTC
CDR3: CASSPPPGLAGGNEQFF

size: many
D: TRBD1
V: TRBV20-1
J: TRBJ2-5
DNA: TGCAGTGCTAGACGTCCCAGGGGGCTCTCGTATGAGACCCAGTACTTC
CDR3: CSARRPRGLSYETQYF

size: many
D: TRBD1
V: TRBV6-1
J: TRBJ1-2
DNA: TGTGCCAGCAGTGAAGGTATGAGTCCCGGGACAGTCTATGGCTACACCTTC
CDR3: CASSEGMSPGTVYGYTF

size: many
D: TRBD1
V: TRBV3-1
J: TRBJ1-1
DNA: TGTGCCAGCAGCCAAGGCCGACAGGGGGAAAGAACTGAAGCTTTCTTT
CDR3: CASSQGRQGERTEAFF

size: -
D: TRBD2
V: TRBV19
J: TRBJ2-7
DNA: TGTGCCAGTAGTCCGACCGGGACTAGCGGGAGTGGAAAGCAGTACTTC
CDR3: CASSPTGTSGSGKQYF

size: many
D: TRBD1
V: TRBV28
J: TRBJ1-1
DNA: TGTGCCAGCCCCCCCCCACCGGGACAGGGGGCGGTGGACACTGAAGCTTTCTTT
CDR3: CASPPPPGQGAVDTEAFF

size: many
D: -
V: TRBV3-1
J: TRBJ2-5
DNA: TGTGCCAGCAGCCAAGGTGGGGAGACCCAGTACTTC
CDR3: CASSQGGETQYF

size: many
D: TRBD2
V: TRBV20-1
J: TRBJ2-4
DNA: TGCAGTGCCTCGAGCGGGAGCGCGAACATTCAGTACTTC
CDR3: CSASSGSANIQYF

size: many
D: TRBD2
V: TRBV27
J: TRBJ2-3
DNA: TGTGCCAGCAGTTTAAGCCTAGCGGGAGTAGCAGATACGCAGTATTTT
CDR3: CASSLSLAGVADTQYF

size: -
D: TRBD2
V: TRBV20-1
J: TRBJ2-5
DNA: TGCAGTGCTAGAGAAGGTAGCGGGAGGGCCTGGGAGACCCAGTACTTC
CDR3: CSAREGSGRAWETQYF

size: many
D: -
V: TRBV27
J: TRBJ1-5
DNA: TGTGCCAGCTCTATTGGCGGCAATCAGCCCCAGCATTTT
CDR3: CASSIGGNQPQHF

size: many
D: -
V: TRBV5-1
J: TRBJ2-5
DNA: TGCGCCAGCAGCTTGATCGGCCAAGAGACCCAGTACTTC
CDR3: CASSLIGQETQYF

size: -
D: TRBD1
V: TRBV6-1
J: TRBJ1-3
DNA: TGTGCCAGCAGCAGCGGGACAGGGGGCCTTCTTTTCTCTGGAAACACCATATATTTT
CDR3: CASSSGTGGLLFSGNTIYF

size: many
D: -
V: TRBV28
J: TRBJ1-5
DNA: TGTGCCAGCTTTTCCCGCCAGCCCCAGCATTTT
CDR3: CASFSRQPQHF

size: -
D: TRBD1
V: TRBV27
J: TRBJ1-2
DNA: TGTGCCAGCAGTTTATTGGGACAGGGGGCATGGGAGGGCTACACCTTC
CDR3: CASSLLGQGAWEGYTF

size: many
D: -
V: TRBV28
J: TRBJ2-7
DNA: TGTGCCAGCAGGGTGGCACTAGCCGCAACCTACGAGCAGTACTTC
CDR3: CASRVALAATYEQYF

size: few
D: -
V: TRBV3-1
J: TRBJ1-6
DNA: TGTGCCAGCAGCCAAGCGGAGAATTCACCCCTCCACTTT
CDR3: CASSQAENSPLHF

size: few
D: -
V: TRBV6-1
J: TRBJ1-1
DNA: TGTGCCAGCAGCCCGGATACGTGGAACACTGAAGCTTTCTTT
CDR3: CASSPDTWNTEAFF

size: -
D: -
V: TRBV9
J: TRBJ1-3
DNA: TGTGCCAGCAGCATATCCGGACAGTCTGGAAACACCATATATTTT
CDR3: CASSISGQSGNTIYF

size: many
D: -
V: TRBV7-3
J: TRBJ2-7
DNA: TGTGCCAGCAGCTTAATCCCTGGGATCTCCTACGAGCAGTACTTC
CDR3: CASSLIPGISYEQYF

size: many
D: TRBD2
V: TRBV30
J: TRBJ2-3
DNA: TGTGCCTGGAGTGGCGCTAGCGGGAGATCAGATACGCAGTATTTT
CDR3: CAWSGASGRSDTQYF

size: many
D: TRBD2
V: TRBV5-1
J: TRBJ2-1
DNA: TGCGCCAGCAGCTTGGGGGGAGGGCCAGTTAACAATGAGCAGTTCTTC
CDR3: CASSLGGGPVNNEQFF

size: -
D: -
V: TRBV27
J: TRBJ1-2
DNA: TGTGCCAGCAGTTCAAACATGGACAGAGCCCTCTATGGCTACACCTTC
CDR3: CASSSNMDRALYGYTF

size: many
D: -
V: TRBV27
J: TRBJ1-4
DNA: TGTGCCAGCAGCTATGGACAAGGAACTGGGAAACTGTTTTTT
CDR3: CASSYGQGTGKLFF

size: -
D: TRBD1
V: TRBV30
J: TRBJ1-2
DNA: TGTGCCTGGCGGGGACAGGGGGCTCCCAACTATGGCTACACCTTC
CDR3: CAWRGQGAPNYGYTF

size: many
D: -
V: TRBV24-1
J: TRBJ1-5
DNA: TGTGCCACCAGTGATTCCGGAGAAGAGAATCAGCCCCAGCATTTT
CDR3: CATSDSGEENQPQHF

size: -
D: -
V: TRBV4-3
J: TRBJ2-7
DNA: TGCGCCAGCAGCCGAACAGGGACCTACGAGCAGTACTTC
CDR3: CASSRTGTYEQYF

size: -
D: -
V: TRBV29-1
J: TRBJ2-7
DNA: TGCAGCGTTGTTTTTAGAGAAACTTACGAGCAGTACTTC
CDR3: CSVVFRETYEQYF

size: -
D: TRBD2
V: TRBV6-6
J: TRBJ2-3
DNA: TGTGCCAGCAGTTACTCGCGCCTAGCGGGAGTAATGCAGTATTTT
CDR3: CASSYSRLAGVMQYF

size: many
D: -
V: TRBV5-1
J: TRBJ2-1
DNA: TGCGCCAGCAGCAGGGACAATGAGCAGTTCTTC
CDR3: CASSRDNEQFF

size: few
D: -
V: TRBV6-2/TRBV6-3
J: TRBJ1-2
DNA: TGTGCCAGCAGTTACCCCCATTTGGCAGATGGCTACACCTTC
CDR3: CASSYPHLADGYTF

size: many
D: -
V: TRBV5-1
J: TRBJ2-3
DNA: TGCGCCAGCAGCTTGGACTACCGCACAGATACGCAGTATTTT
CDR3: CASSLDYRTDTQYF

size: many
D: TRBD2
V: TRBV28
J: TRBJ2-3
DNA: TGTGCCAGCAGTTTCCGGGGCCTAGCGGGAGGGGCACGAGGCACAGATACGCAGTATTTT
CDR3: CASSFRGLAGGARGTDTQYF

size: few
D: TRBD2
V: TRBV24-1
J: TRBJ2-3
DNA: TGTGCCACCAGTGACCCCAGCGGGAGGTTCTCAGATACGCAGTATTTT
CDR3: CATSDPSGRFSDTQYF

size: -
D: -
V: TRBV25-1
J: TRBJ1-5
DNA: TGTGCCAGCAGTGGAACAGGGTGGAGTCAGCCCCAGCATTTT
CDR3: CASSGTGWSQPQHF

size: many
D: TRBD1
V: TRBV5-1
J: TRBJ1-6
DNA: TGCGCCAGCAGCCGCTCCGGGACAGAGAATTCACCCCTCCACTTT
CDR3: CASSRSGTENSPLHF

size: few
D: -
V: TRBV9
J: TRBJ2-1
DNA: TGTGCCAGCAGCGTTACTGGGACCTCAGGGGCAAACTACAATGAGCAGTTCTTC
CDR3: CASSVTGTSGANYNEQFF

size: many
D: -
V: TRBV12-3/TRBV12-4
J: TRBJ2-1
DNA: TGTGCCAGCAGTCCGACCGTGACAGACAATGAGCAGTTCTTC
CDR3: CASSPTVTDNEQFF

size: many
D: TRBD2
V: TRBV7-6
J: TRBJ2-3
DNA: TGTGCCAGCAGCTTAGGCCGGACTAGCGGTTCCACAGATACGCAGTATTTT
CDR3: CASSLGRTSGSTDTQYF

size: -
D: -
V: TRBV4-2
J: TRBJ2-6
DNA: TGTGCCAGCAGCCAAGATATCCGGGGCAGGGTGGCTGGGGCCAACGTCCTGACTTTC
CDR3: CASSQDIRGRVAGANVLTF

size: many
D: -
V: TRBV27
J: TRBJ2-1
DNA: TGTGCCAGCAGTTATGGCGGGAACTCCTACAATGAGCAGTTCTTC
CDR3: CASSYGGNSYNEQFF